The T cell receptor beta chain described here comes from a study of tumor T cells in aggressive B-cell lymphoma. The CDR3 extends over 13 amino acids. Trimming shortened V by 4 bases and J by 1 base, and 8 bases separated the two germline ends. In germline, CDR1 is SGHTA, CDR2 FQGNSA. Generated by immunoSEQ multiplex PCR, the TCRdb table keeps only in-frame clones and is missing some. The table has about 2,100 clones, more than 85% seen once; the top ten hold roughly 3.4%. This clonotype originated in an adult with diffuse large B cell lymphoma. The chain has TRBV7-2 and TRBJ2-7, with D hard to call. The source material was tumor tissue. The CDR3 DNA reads TGTGCCAGCAGCTCTTGGGCTTCCTACGAGCAGTACTTC. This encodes CASSSWASYEQYF.